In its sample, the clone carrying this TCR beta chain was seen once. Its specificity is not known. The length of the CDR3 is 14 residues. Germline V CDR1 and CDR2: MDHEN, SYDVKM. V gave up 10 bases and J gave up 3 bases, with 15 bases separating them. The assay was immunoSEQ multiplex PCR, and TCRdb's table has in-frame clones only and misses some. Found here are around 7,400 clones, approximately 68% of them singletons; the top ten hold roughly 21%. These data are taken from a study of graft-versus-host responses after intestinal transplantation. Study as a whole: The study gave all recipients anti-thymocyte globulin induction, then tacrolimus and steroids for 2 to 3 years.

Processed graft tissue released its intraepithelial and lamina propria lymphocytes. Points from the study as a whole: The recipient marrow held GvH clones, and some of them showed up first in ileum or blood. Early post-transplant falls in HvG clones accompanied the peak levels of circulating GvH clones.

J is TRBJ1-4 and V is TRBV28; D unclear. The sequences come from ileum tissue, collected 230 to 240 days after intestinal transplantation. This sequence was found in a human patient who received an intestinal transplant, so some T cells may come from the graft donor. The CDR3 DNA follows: TGTGCCACCACAGAGCCCGGGTCTAATGAAAAACTGTTTTTT. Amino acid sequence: CATTEPGSNEKLFF.